The 9 T cell receptor beta chains presented below share a single source sample, sequenced in a study of cytomegalovirus exposure and HLA in healthy donors. Both 60 Vbeta primers and 13 Jbeta primers went into the PCR. Profiling relied on immunoSEQ multiplex PCR, and the TCRdb table lists in-frame clones only, not all of them. Here the sample spans under 200,000 clones, about an eighth being singletons. The sequencing input was PBMCs. The receptors were sampled from a man between 50 and 59 years old in good health and CMV-seropositive.

This clone was counted between two and nine times. The chain combines TRBV4-3 with TRBJ2-3; TRBD2 might be the D (6 bases). This CDR3 has 16 residues. The germline gives CDR1 LGHNA, CDR2 YSLEER. The V end was cut by 0 bases, the J end by 4 bases, with 14 bases between. In nucleotides, the CDR3 is TGCGCCAGCAGCCAAGATCTAGCAGGGAGGCCAGATACGCAGTATTTT. Protein sequence: CASSQDLAGRPDTQYF.

This clone was seen a handful of times. Other nucleotide sequences in the sample specify the same CDR3. The chain joins TRBV2 to TRBJ2-3, with 7 bases aligning to TRBD1. The V segment lost 8 bases and the J segment 3 bases; nucleotides outside the gene matches: 8. This CDR3 spans 14 amino acids. CDR1 is SNHLY, CDR2 FYNNEI, per germline. CDR3 residues: CASRNRGVTDTQYF. The CDR3 nucleotides are TGTGCCAGCCGGAACAGGGGCGTTACAGATACGCAGTATTTT.

As regards this clone: The same CDR3 also results from other DNA sequences found in this sample. The chain links TRBV18 to TRBJ2-5, with unresolved D. The V end was cut by 0 bases, the J end by 2 bases, with 4 bases between. This CDR3 is built from 13 residues. Germline CDR1 KGHSH, CDR2 LQKENI. DNA of the CDR3: TGTGCCAGCTCACCACCTAGTCAAGAGACCCAGTACTTC. Translating gives CASSPPSQETQYF.

This clone was counted a few times. This chain joins TRBV13 and TRBJ1-6; 7 bases map to TRBD1. The CDR3 runs 14 residues. The ends lost 1 base at V and 10 bases at J; junction bases unmatched: 4. Germline V CDR1 and CDR2: PRHDT, FYEKMQ (reference sequence). In DNA form, the CDR3 reads TGTGCCAGCAGCTTAGTCCAGGGGGGATCACCCCTCCACTTT. Its translation: CASSLVQGGSPLHF.

This clone has a handful of counts. Within the sample, other DNA sequences also encode this same CDR3. The CDR3 DNA reads as TGTGCCAGCAGCCTACCCAGGGGGCGCGACTATGGCTACACCTTC. It is translated as CASSLPRGRDYGYTF. The chain is built from TRBV7-2 and TRBJ1-2; TRBD1 matches at 8 bases. The germline V gene encodes CDR1 SGHTA and CDR2 FQGNSA. V gave up 5 bases and J gave up 3 bases; unmatched junction bases: 8. The CDR3 sequence is 15 residues long.

This clone was detected only a few times. The rearrangement uses TRBV7-2 and TRBJ2-2; 8 bases are a match to TRBD2. Trimming at V came to 5 bases and at J to 4 bases, leaving 12 bases not matched to a gene. This CDR3 comprises 17 residues. CDR1 and CDR2 (germline): SGHTA, FQGNSA. The CDR3 loop reads CASSVLAGPGGTGELFF. The CDR3 DNA reads TGTGCCAGCAGCGTCCTAGCGGGCCCCGGTGGCACCGGGGAGCTGTTTTTT.

This clone has only a few counts. The chain couples TRBV10-3 to TRBJ1-5, with 8 bases matching TRBD1. This CDR3 is 14 amino acids long. Looked up from germline, CDR1 is ENHRY and CDR2 is SYGVKD. The V segment lost 10 bases and the J segment 1 base; nucleotides outside the gene matches: 6. The CDR3 coding sequence is TGTGCCACGGGGGACAGGACCAGCAATCAGCCCCAGCATTTT. Its translation: CATGDRTSNQPQHF.

This sequence joins TRBV7-8 and TRBJ1-2; 9 bases align to TRBD1. The CDR3 loop spans 18 amino acids. Per germline, CDR1 SGHVS and CDR2 FQNEAQ. The V gene end was trimmed by 5 bases and the J gene end by 4 bases; junction bases not matched to a gene: 17. CDR3 sequence: CASSHGPFPGQGRYGYTF. The CDR3 region has the DNA TGTGCCAGCAGCCACGGGCCATTCCCGGGACAGGGTCGCTATGGCTACACCTTC.

There are a few counts of this clone. V gene TRBV27 combines with J gene TRBJ2-5, with 8 bases aligning to TRBD1. The CDR3 totals 14 residues. Trimming removed 4 bases from V and 2 bases from J; junction bases left unmatched: 3. The germline gives CDR1 MNHEY, CDR2 SMNVEV (reference sequence). The CDR3 reads CASSSDRGQETQYF. The CDR3 coding sequence is TGTGCCAGCAGTTCTGACAGGGGACAAGAGACCCAGTACTTC.